Below, 10 T cell receptor beta chains from the same sample are listed, as sequenced in a study of blood T cell repertoires in COVID-19. Here immunoSEQ multiplex PCR was the method, and the copy in TCRdb shows in-frame clones only, minus some. The sample holds some 150,000 clones, approximately 90% seen once. The material sequenced was peripheral blood. These receptors all come from a woman aged 70-85 years with acute or convalescent COVID-19.

The chain couples TRBV7-9 to TRBJ1-4, with D possibly being TRBD1 (5 bases). The V gene lost 11 bases and the J gene lost 7 bases, with 23 bases spanning the gap. Germline V gene data show CDR1 as SEHNR and CDR2 as FQNEAQ (reference sequence). The CDR3 spans 15 residues. This chain's CDR3 is CAPAGPRDPIEKLFF. As DNA, the CDR3 is TGTGCCCCGGCGGGGCCCCGAGATCCTATTGAAAAACTGTTTTTT.

This clone was seen once. This rearrangement joins TRBV19 to TRBJ1-4; D is uncertain. This CDR3 spans 14 amino acids. Germline V gene lookup returns CDR1 LNHDA and CDR2 SQIVND (reference sequence). With 3 bases removed from V and 8 bases from J, the gap between germline ends came to 13 bases. In DNA, the CDR3 is TGTGCCAGTAGTATCGGGGAGTTGGGAGAAAAACTGTTTTTT. Translated: CASSIGELGEKLFF.

V and J are TRBV28 and TRBJ1-1; no clear D gene. The germline gives CDR1 MDHEN, CDR2 SYDVKM. V lost 6 bases, J lost 7 bases, and 6 bases lay in between. There are 10 residues in the CDR3. The CDR3 DNA reads TGTGCCAGCAGGCGGGTTGAAGCTTTCTTT. It codes for CASRRVEAFF.

V is TRBV14 and J is TRBJ1-2; TRBD1 agrees at 7 bases. This CDR3 comprises 14 residues. V was pared by 0 bases and J by 5 bases, with 3 bases of the junction left unmatched. In germline, CDR1 is SGHDN, CDR2 FVKESK. CDR3 sequence (DNA): TGTGCCAGCAGCCAAGACAGGGGGAAGTATGGCTACACCTTC. Amino acid sequence: CASSQDRGKYGYTF.

The chain joins TRBV2 to TRBJ2-1; a weak D match, TRBD2 (5 bases). This CDR3 has 13 residues. Germline lookup yields CDR1 SNHLY and CDR2 FYNNEI. V was pared by 4 bases and J by 3 bases, with 7 bases between. Here the CDR3 DNA reads TGTGCCAGCAGTGTTACTAGCTACAATGAGCAGTTCTTC. It encodes CASSVTSYNEQFF. Based on the CDR3 plus reference TRBV2 and TRBJ2-1, the full variable domain is EPEVTQTPSHQVTQMGQEVILRCVPISNHLYFYWYRQILGQKVEFLVSFYNNEISEKSEIFDDQFSVERPDGSNFTLKIRSTKLEDSAMYFCASSVTSYNEQFFGPGTRLTVL.

The chain uses TRBV28 and TRBJ1-1; D is possibly TRBD1 (6 bases). Trimming stripped 5 bases from V and 7 bases from J, with 23 bases between. This CDR3 has 16 amino acids. In germline, CDR1 is MDHEN, CDR2 SYDVKM. CDR3 DNA: TGTGCCAGCAGTGCCGGGACAACGGTGAGAAGAGTTGAAGCTTTCTTT. Translating it yields CASSAGTTVRRVEAFF.

This chain uses TRBV7-9 with TRBJ1-6; D may be TRBD1 (5 bases). CDR1 is SEHNR and CDR2 is FQNEAQ in the germline V gene (reference sequence). The CDR3 extends over 17 amino acids. Between the trimmed V and J ends, which lost 0 bases and 5 bases, there was a span of 14 bases. CDR3: CASSLAFVSGNNSPLHF. DNA of the CDR3: TGTGCCAGCAGCTTAGCGTTCGTTTCAGGGAATAATTCACCCCTCCACTTT.

This clone was seen only once. The rearrangement links TRBV6-2 or TRBV6-3 to TRBJ1-6; 9 nucleotides match TRBD1. V lost 6 bases, J lost 4 bases, and 7 bases stayed unmatched. CDR3 size: 16 residues. Germline V gene sequence: CDR1 MNHEY, CDR2 SVGEGT. Here the CDR3 DNA reads TGTGCCAGCAGCCACCAGGACAGGGGATATAATTCACCCCTCCACTTT. Translating it yields CASSHQDRGYNSPLHF.

The table lists this clone with a count of one. CDR3 DNA sequence: TGTGCCAGCAGTACCGGACTAGCGAGTGGCGGAGATACGCAGTATTTT. Protein: CASSTGLASGGDTQYF. The rearrangement links TRBV6-6 to TRBJ2-3; 9 bases map to TRBD2. Germline loops: CDR1 MNHNY, CDR2 SVGAGI (reference sequence). The V and J ends lost 5 bases and 5 bases, in that order; junction bases with no gene match: 11. The CDR3 extends over 16 amino acids.

The V call is TRBV5-5, the J call TRBJ2-3; perhaps TRBD1 as D (5 bases). V shed 1 base and J shed 0 bases, with 9 bases lying between them. The germline CDR1 and CDR2 sequences are SGHKS and YYEKEE (reference sequence). The CDR3 consists of 15 residues. The CDR3 DNA sequence: TGTGCCAGCAGCTTGTTTGGGGCTAGCACAGATACGCAGTATTTT. It specifies CASSLFGASTDTQYF.